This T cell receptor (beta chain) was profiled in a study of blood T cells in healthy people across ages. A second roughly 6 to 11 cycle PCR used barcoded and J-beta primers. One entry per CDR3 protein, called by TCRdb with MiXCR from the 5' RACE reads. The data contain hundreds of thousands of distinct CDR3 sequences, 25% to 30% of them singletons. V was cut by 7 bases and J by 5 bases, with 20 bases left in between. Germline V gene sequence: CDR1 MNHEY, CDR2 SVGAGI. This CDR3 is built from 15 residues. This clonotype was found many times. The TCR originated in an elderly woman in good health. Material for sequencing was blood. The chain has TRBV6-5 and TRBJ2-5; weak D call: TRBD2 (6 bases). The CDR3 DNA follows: TGTGCCAGCAACCCCGGACGCCCGGGAGAGGAGACCCAGTACTTC. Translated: CASNPGRPGEETQYF.